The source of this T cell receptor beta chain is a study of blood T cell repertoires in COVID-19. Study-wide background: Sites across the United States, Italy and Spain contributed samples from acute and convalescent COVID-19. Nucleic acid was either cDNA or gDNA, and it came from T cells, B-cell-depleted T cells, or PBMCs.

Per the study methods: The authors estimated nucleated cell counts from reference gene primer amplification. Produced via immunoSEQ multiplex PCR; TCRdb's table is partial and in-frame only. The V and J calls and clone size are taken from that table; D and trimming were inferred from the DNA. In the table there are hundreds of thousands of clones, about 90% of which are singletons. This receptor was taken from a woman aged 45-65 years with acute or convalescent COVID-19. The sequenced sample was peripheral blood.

The CDR3 protein is CASSFSQGASYEQYF. In DNA form, the CDR3 reads TGTGCCAGCAGCTTTTCACAGGGGGCTTCCTACGAGCAGTACTTC. This rearrangement joins TRBV7-9 to TRBJ2-7, with TRBD1 identical over 9 bases. Germline V lookup: CDR1 SEHNR, CDR2 FQNEAQ (reference sequence). V lost 3 bases and J lost 1; bases outside the gene matches: 4. The CDR3 is 15 amino acids.